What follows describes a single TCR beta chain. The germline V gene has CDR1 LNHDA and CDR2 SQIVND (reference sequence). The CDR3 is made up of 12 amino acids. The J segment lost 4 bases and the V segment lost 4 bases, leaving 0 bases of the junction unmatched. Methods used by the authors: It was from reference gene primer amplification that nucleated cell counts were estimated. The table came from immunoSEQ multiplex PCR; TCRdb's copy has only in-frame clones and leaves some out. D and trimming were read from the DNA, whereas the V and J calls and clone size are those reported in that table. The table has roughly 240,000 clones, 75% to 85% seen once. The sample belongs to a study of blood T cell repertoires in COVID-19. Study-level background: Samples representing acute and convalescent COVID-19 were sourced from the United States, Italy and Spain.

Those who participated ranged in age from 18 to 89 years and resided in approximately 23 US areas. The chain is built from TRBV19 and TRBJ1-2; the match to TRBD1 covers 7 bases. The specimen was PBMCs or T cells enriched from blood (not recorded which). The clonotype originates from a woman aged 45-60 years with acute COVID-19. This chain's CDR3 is CASSRQGYGYTF. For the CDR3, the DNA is TGTGCCAGTAGTAGACAGGGCTATGGCTACACCTTC.